These 27 T cell receptor beta chains came from one sample sequenced in a study of T cell responses to AZD1222 COVID-19 vaccine. The protocol was immunoSEQ multiplex PCR, while the TCRdb copy is restricted to in-frame clones and leaves out a portion. The profile shows approximately 130,000 clones, roughly nine tenths of them singletons. The sequenced sample was peripheral blood, obtained 28 days after the second AZD1222 dose. The receptors were gathered from an adult who received the AZD1222 COVID-19 vaccine.

The chain uses TRBV24-1 and TRBJ2-4; D is perhaps TRBD2 (5 bases). Trimming took 9 bases from V and 1 from J, leaving 24 bases between them. The CDR3 is made up of 18 amino acids. The germline gives CDR1 KGHDR, CDR2 SFDVKD. CDR3 DNA sequence: TGTGCCACCTCCCCTACAGCCCCAGGTCCGGGGGCCAAAAACATTCAGTACTTC. It translates to CATSPTAPGPGAKNIQYF.

The V call is TRBV5-4, the J call TRBJ2-7; D perhaps matches TRBD2 (6 bases). CDR1 and CDR2 from the germline V gene are SGHNT and YYREEE (reference sequence). The CDR3 consists of 14 residues. The V gene lost 2 bases and the J gene lost 2 bases, with 11 bases spanning the gap. Here the CDR3 DNA reads TGTGCCAGCAGCTTTGGTAGCGGTACCTACGAGCAGTACTTC. This encodes CASSFGSGTYEQYF.

CDR3 bases: TGTGCCAGCAACCCAGCTCCCGGCAGGAGTTGGGCTTTCTTT. Amino acid sequence: CASNPAPGRSWAFF. The chain links TRBV6-2 or TRBV6-3 to TRBJ1-1; D is uncertain. Trimming left V 7 bases short and J 11 bases short, with 23 bases between. The CDR3 extends over 14 amino acids. Germline values: CDR1 MNHEY, CDR2 SVGEGT.

This clone has a handful of counts. For the CDR3, the DNA is TGTGCCAGCAGCTTAGCCCTACTAGCGGGGGAGAACACAGATACGCAGTATTTT. The encoded protein is CASSLALLAGENTDTQYF. The chain joins TRBV11-2 to TRBJ2-3, with 11 bases identical to TRBD2. The CDR3 spans 18 residues. Germline values: CDR1 SGHAT, CDR2 FQNNGV. J lost 2 bases, V lost 1 base, and 8 bases had no gene match.

This clone came up once. V is TRBV10-3 and J is TRBJ1-2; possible D gene TRBD1, 5 bases. Germline V gene lookup returns CDR1 ENHRY and CDR2 SYGVKD. V lost 10 bases and J lost 9, with 12 bases in between. The CDR3 sequence is 10 residues long. CDR3 sequence (DNA): TGTGCCACCCTGGGGGGTAGCTACACCTTC. It is translated as CATLGGSYTF.

This sequence joins TRBV5-5 and TRBJ2-1; D uncertain. V shed 4 bases and J shed 3 bases, with 11 bases lying between them. CDR1 and CDR2 from the germline V gene are SGHKS and YYEKEE (reference sequence). The CDR3 has 14 amino acids. The CDR3 DNA reads TGTGCCAGCAGCCAACTCCCGAGCTACAATGAGCAGTTCTTC. Its protein is CASSQLPSYNEQFF.

The chain employs TRBV19 and TRBJ2-2; 13 positions agree with TRBD2. Per germline, CDR1 LNHDA and CDR2 SQIVND (reference sequence). The V and J ends lost 4 bases and 5 bases, in that order; junction bases with no gene match: 4. The CDR3 consists of 16 residues. The CDR3 DNA reads as TGTGCCAGTAGTACGGGACTAGCGGGACCTACCGGGGAGCTGTTTTTT. It yields the protein CASSTGLAGPTGELFF.

V is TRBV11-2 and J is TRBJ2-7, with TRBD2 matching 9 bases. CDR1 is SGHAT, CDR2 FQNNGV, per germline. The length of the CDR3 is 17 residues. V gave up 5 bases and J gave up 0 bases; unmatched junction bases: 11. CDR3 region: CASSPAGGGEGSYEQYF. The DNA of the CDR3 is TGTGCCAGCAGCCCGGCGGGAGGGGGGGAAGGCTCCTACGAGCAGTACTTC.

This rearrangement joins TRBV5-5 to TRBJ2-1; no reliable D call. This CDR3 is 14 amino acids long. The germline CDR1 and CDR2 sequences are SGHKS and YYEKEE (reference sequence). The V and J ends lost 6 bases and 4 bases respectively, with 14 bases between them. CDR3 protein: CASTGIRRYNEQFF. The CDR3 DNA follows: TGTGCCAGCACCGGAATACGGCGGTACAATGAGCAGTTCTTC. The variable domain in full, completed from reference TRBV5-5 and TRBJ2-1, reads DAGVTQSPTHLIKTRGQQVTLRCSPISGHKSVSWYQQVLGQGPQFIFQYYEKEERGRGNFPDRFSARQFPNYSSELNVNALLLGDSALYLCASTGIRRYNEQFFGPGTRLTVL.

The chain employs TRBV19 and TRBJ1-2; no clear D gene. This CDR3 comprises 11 residues. Germline V gene data show CDR1 as LNHDA and CDR2 as SQIVND (reference sequence). V was shortened by 5 bases and J by 8 bases, with 9 bases between the two germline ends. The CDR3 sequence is CASSPGKGYTF. CDR3 DNA sequence: TGTGCCAGTAGTCCCGGGAAGGGCTACACCTTC.

The gene calls are TRBV4-1 and TRBJ1-5; unclear D gene. CDR3 size: 15 residues. Germline loops: CDR1 MGHRA, CDR2 YSYEKL. Trimming stripped 1 base from V and 4 bases from J, with 11 bases between. The CDR3 loop reads CASSQAALYNQPQHF. The CDR3 DNA sequence: TGCGCCAGCAGCCAAGCGGCCCTTTATAATCAGCCCCAGCATTTT.

This clone was observed a single time. The chain carries TRBV19 and TRBJ2-3, with 12 bases fitting TRBD2. This CDR3 is built from 17 residues. Unmatched junction bases numbered 4, after V lost 2 bases and J lost 1 base. Germline values: CDR1 LNHDA, CDR2 SQIVND (reference sequence). The chain's CDR3 is CASSILGLAGGTDTQYF. CDR3 in DNA: TGTGCCAGTAGTATACTGGGACTAGCGGGCGGCACAGATACGCAGTATTTT.

This chain connects TRBV27 to TRBJ2-1; possibly TRBD1 for D (7 bases). This CDR3 contains 17 residues. Germline CDR1 and CDR2: MNHEY and SMNVEV (reference sequence). V was trimmed by 6 bases and J by 0 bases, leaving 18 bases between them. The CDR3 loop is CASREGAQPYSYNEQFF. CDR3 DNA: TGTGCCAGCAGGGAGGGGGCCCAACCGTACTCCTACAATGAGCAGTTCTTC.

The V gene is TRBV6-5, the J gene TRBJ1-3, with D unclear. The V end lost 10 bases, the J end lost 0 bases, and 10 bases lay between the germline ends. The CDR3 runs 13 residues. Per germline, CDR1 MNHEY and CDR2 SVGAGI. The CDR3 region has the DNA TGTGCCACCCGGAGAGTCTCTGGAAACACCATATATTTT. Its translation is CATRRVSGNTIYF.

This chain links TRBV30 with TRBJ1-4, with D possibly TRBD1 on 6 matching bases. The CDR3 loop spans 16 amino acids. CDR1 is GTSNPN and CDR2 is SVGIG in the germline V gene (reference sequence). Trimming took 0 bases from V and 7 from J, leaving 18 bases between them. The CDR3, as DNA: TGTGCCTGGAGTGTATCGAACGGGGGGCGAAGTGAAAAACTGTTTTTT. Amino acids: CAWSVSNGGRSEKLFF. Supplemented by reference TRBV30 and TRBJ1-4, the full variable domain reads SQTIHQWPATLVQPVGSPLSLECTVEGTSNPNLYWYRQAAGRGLQLLFYSVGIGQISSEVPQNLSASRPQDRQFILSSKKLLLSDSGFYLCAWSVSNGGRSEKLFFGSGTQLSVL.

In this sample, this clone turned up once. The chain recombines TRBV30 with TRBJ1-2; D remains unclear. The CDR3 runs to 13 residues. V was trimmed by 0 bases and J by 8 bases, leaving 13 bases between them. CDR1 is GTSNPN, CDR2 SVGIG, per germline (reference sequence). The CDR3 spells CAWSVQAGEGYTF. The CDR3 DNA sequence: TGTGCCTGGAGTGTACAAGCAGGAGAAGGCTACACCTTC.

This clone was detected only once. This chain links TRBV18 with TRBJ1-5; D call uncertain. CDR1 is KGHSH and CDR2 is LQKENI in the germline V gene. With 3 bases removed from V and 4 bases from J, the gap between germline ends came to 16 bases. This CDR3 has 16 residues. Here the CDR3 DNA reads TGTGCCAGCTCACCCTCGGCGGGCCAAGGGAATCAGCCCCAGCATTTT. Amino acid sequence: CASSPSAGQGNQPQHF. The complete variable domain, with remaining parts taken from reference TRBV18 and TRBJ1-5, reads NAGVMQNPRHLVRRRGQEARLRCSPMKGHSHVYWYRQLPEEGLKFMVYLQKENIIDESGMPKERFSAEFPKEGPSILRIQQVVRGDSAAYFCASSPSAGQGNQPQHFGDGTRLSIL.

The CDR3 protein is CASSQDLSSYNEQFF. CDR3 DNA sequence: TGTGCCAGCAGCCAAGATCTGAGCTCCTACAATGAGCAGTTCTTC. The chain has TRBV3-1 (or the pseudogene TRBV3-2) and TRBJ2-1; no definite D call. This CDR3 contains 15 residues. The germline V gene has CDR1 LGHDT and CDR2 YNNKEL (reference sequence). Trimming removed 0 bases at V and 0 bases at J, with 6 bases between.

The chain links TRBV7-9 to TRBJ2-7; tentative D call: TRBD2 (6 bases). The V gene's germline CDR1 is SEHNR and CDR2 FQNEAQ (reference sequence). V lost 0 bases, J lost 7 bases, and 10 bases lay in between. This CDR3 spans 13 amino acids. CDR3 in amino acids: CASSLANGGEQYF. In DNA, the CDR3 is TGTGCCAGCAGCTTAGCGAACGGGGGTGAGCAGTACTTC.

V usage is TRBV7-2 and J usage is TRBJ1-1; D not certain. CDR1 and CDR2 from the germline V gene are SGHTA and FQGNSA. The CDR3 consists of 13 residues. V shed 3 bases and J shed 4 bases, with 9 bases lying between them. The CDR3 here is CASSLVGPTEAFF. The CDR3 coding sequence is TGTGCCAGCAGCTTGGTAGGGCCCACTGAAGCTTTCTTT.

The genes are TRBV6-5 and TRBJ1-1; a weak D match, TRBD1 (6 bases). Trimming stripped 2 bases from V and 6 bases from J, with 10 bases between. Germline values: CDR1 MNHEY, CDR2 SVGAGI. The length of the CDR3 is 13 residues. CDR3 sequence reads: CASSYSAGAEAFF. The CDR3 DNA reads TGTGCCAGCAGTTACAGCGCAGGGGCTGAAGCTTTCTTT.

The CDR3 DNA is TGCGCCAGCAGCCAAGATCCGGGGGCGAACACTGAAGCTTTCTTT. It encodes CASSQDPGANTEAFF. The rearrangement joins TRBV4-1 to TRBJ1-1; weak D call: TRBD1 (6 bases). Per the germline V gene, CDR1 is MGHRA and CDR2 is YSYEKL. The V and J ends lost 0 bases and 1 base respectively, with 9 bases between them. The CDR3 runs 15 residues.

The chain uses TRBV5-1 and TRBJ2-3; 9 bases align to TRBD1. Germline V gene sequence: CDR1 SGHRS, CDR2 YFSETQ. Germline trimming cut 0 bases from V and 4 bases from J; bases unmatched to any gene: 6. There are 16 residues in the CDR3. The DNA of the CDR3 is TGCGCCAGCAGCTTGGTGGGGACAGGGCAATCAGATACGCAGTATTTT. This translates into CASSLVGTGQSDTQYF.

V gene TRBV28 combines with J gene TRBJ2-7; D is undetermined. Trimming stripped 6 bases from V and 0 bases from J, with 12 bases between. The CDR3 consists of 14 residues. The germline V gene has CDR1 MDHEN and CDR2 SYDVKM. DNA of the CDR3: TGTGCCAGCAGCGGCCAGCAAAGCTCCTACGAGCAGTACTTC. Its protein product is CASSGQQSSYEQYF.

This clone was counted a single time. The V call is TRBV29-1, the J call TRBJ1-5, with D tentatively TRBD1 (6 bases). Germline CDR1 reads SQVTM; CDR2 reads ANQGSEA. The germline V and J ends were trimmed by 6 bases and 7 bases, with 19 bases remaining between them. This CDR3 has 14 amino acids. The CDR3, as DNA: TGCAGCGTCCAACCACAGGGTTTTGAGCAGCCCCAGCATTTT. Its translation is CSVQPQGFEQPQHF.

The V and J genes are TRBV7-9 and TRBJ1-5, with a possible D match to TRBD1 (5 bases). Germline assignment: CDR1 SEHNR and CDR2 FQNEAQ (reference sequence). The CDR3 sequence is 14 residues long. The V end lost 7 bases, the J end lost 2 bases, and 12 bases lay between the germline ends. Written as DNA, the CDR3 is TGTGCCAGCACCCGTGGGGCTGGCAATCAGCCCCAGCATTTT. It translates to CASTRGAGNQPQHF.

The V call is TRBV29-1, the J call TRBJ1-1, with 8 bases identical to TRBD1. Per germline, CDR1 SQVTM and CDR2 ANQGSEA. The CDR3 extends over 16 amino acids. V was clipped by 6 bases and J by 1 base; unmatched bases: 13. CDR3: CSVEHLRQGPNTEAFF. The CDR3 DNA reads TGCAGCGTGGAACATCTGAGACAGGGGCCGAACACTGAAGCTTTCTTT.